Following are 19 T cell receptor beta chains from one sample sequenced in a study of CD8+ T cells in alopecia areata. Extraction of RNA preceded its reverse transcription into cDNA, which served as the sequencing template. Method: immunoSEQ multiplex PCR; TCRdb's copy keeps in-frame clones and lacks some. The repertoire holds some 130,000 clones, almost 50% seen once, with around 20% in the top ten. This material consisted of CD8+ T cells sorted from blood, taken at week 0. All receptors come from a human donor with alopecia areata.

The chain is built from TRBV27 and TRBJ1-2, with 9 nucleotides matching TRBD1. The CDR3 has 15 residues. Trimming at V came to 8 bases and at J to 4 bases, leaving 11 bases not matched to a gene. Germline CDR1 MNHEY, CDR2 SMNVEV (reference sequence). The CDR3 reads CASLYWTGASYGYTF. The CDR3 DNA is TGTGCCAGCCTATATTGGACAGGGGCTAGCTATGGCTACACCTTC.

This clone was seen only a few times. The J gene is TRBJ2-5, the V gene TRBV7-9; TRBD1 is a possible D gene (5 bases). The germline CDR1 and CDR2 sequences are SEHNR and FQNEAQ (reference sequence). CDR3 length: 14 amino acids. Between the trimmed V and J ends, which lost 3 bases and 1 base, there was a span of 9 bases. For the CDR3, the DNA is TGTGCCAGCAGCTTGTCAGGGTCCCAAGAGACCCAGTACTTC. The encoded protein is CASSLSGSQETQYF.

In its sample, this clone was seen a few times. CDR3 region: CASSLVGFGNNEQFF. CDR3 coding DNA: TGCGCCAGCAGCTTGGTAGGGTTTGGGAACAATGAGCAGTTCTTC. The chain carries TRBV5-1 and TRBJ2-1; D is undetermined. In germline, CDR1 is SGHRS, CDR2 YFSETQ. The V and J ends lost 0 bases and 5 bases respectively, with 12 bases between them. There are 15 residues in the CDR3.

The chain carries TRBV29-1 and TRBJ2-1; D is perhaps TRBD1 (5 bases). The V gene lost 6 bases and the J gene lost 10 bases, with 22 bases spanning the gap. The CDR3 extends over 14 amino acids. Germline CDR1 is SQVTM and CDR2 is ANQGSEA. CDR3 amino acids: CSVGLGQGMEEQFF. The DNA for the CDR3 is TGCAGCGTGGGGCTGGGGCAGGGTATGGAGGAGCAGTTCTTC.

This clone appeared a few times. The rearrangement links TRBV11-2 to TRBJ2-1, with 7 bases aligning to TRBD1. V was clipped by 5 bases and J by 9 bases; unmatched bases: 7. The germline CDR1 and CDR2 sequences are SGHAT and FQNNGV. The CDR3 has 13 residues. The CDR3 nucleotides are TGTGCCAGCAGCCTCGAAGGGGGCACTGAGCAGTTCTTC. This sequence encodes CASSLEGGTEQFF.

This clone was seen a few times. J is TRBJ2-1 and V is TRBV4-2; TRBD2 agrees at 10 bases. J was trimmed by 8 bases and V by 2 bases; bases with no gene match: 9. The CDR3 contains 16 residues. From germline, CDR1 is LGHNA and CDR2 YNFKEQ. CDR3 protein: CASSQRVAGGGDEQFF. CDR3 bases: TGTGCCAGCAGCCAAAGGGTAGCGGGGGGCGGGGATGAGCAGTTCTTC.

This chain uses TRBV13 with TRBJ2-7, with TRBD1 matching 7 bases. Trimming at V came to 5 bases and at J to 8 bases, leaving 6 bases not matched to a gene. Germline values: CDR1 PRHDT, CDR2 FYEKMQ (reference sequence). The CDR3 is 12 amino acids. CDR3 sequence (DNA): TGTGCCAGCAGCGCCACAGGGGTGCAGCAGTACTTC. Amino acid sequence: CASSATGVQQYF.

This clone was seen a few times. The DNA of the CDR3 is TGCGCCAGCAGCCAAGAAGGACAGCGCTACGAGCAGTACTTC. This sequence encodes CASSQEGQRYEQYF. This chain links TRBV4-3 with TRBJ2-7; possible D gene TRBD1, 6 bases. This CDR3 is 14 amino acids long. V lost 0 bases to trimming and J lost 3 bases, with 9 bases between them. CDR1 LGHNA and CDR2 YSLEER come from the germline V gene.

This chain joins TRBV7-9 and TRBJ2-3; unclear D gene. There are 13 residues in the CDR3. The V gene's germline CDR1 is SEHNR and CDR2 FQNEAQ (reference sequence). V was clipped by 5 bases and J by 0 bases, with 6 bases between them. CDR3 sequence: CASSPESTDTQYF. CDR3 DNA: TGTGCCAGCAGCCCGGAAAGCACAGATACGCAGTATTTT.

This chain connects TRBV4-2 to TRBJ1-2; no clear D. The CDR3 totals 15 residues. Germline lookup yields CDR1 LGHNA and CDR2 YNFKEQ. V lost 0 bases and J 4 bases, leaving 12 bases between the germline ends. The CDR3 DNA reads TGTGCCAGCAGCCAAGATGAGGGAGCCGCCTATGGCTACACCTTC. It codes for CASSQDEGAAYGYTF.

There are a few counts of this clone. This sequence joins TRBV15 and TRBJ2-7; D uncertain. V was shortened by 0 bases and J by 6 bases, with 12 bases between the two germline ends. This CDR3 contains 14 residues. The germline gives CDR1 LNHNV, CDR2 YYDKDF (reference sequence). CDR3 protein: CATSREAERSEQYF. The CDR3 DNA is TGTGCCACCAGCAGAGAGGCTGAACGAAGCGAGCAGTACTTC.

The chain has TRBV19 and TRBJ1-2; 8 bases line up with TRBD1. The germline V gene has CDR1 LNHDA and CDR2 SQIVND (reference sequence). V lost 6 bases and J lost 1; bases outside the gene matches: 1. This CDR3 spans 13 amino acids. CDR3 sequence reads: CASSGQGNYGYTF. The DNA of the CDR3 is TGTGCCAGTAGCGGACAGGGTAACTATGGCTACACCTTC. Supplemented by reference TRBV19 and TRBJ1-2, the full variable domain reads DGGITQSPKYLFRKEGQNVTLSCEQNLNHDAMYWYRQDPGQGLRLIYYSQIVNDFQKGDIAEGYSVSREKKESFPLTVTSAQKNPTAFYLCASSGQGNYGYTFGSGTRLTVV.

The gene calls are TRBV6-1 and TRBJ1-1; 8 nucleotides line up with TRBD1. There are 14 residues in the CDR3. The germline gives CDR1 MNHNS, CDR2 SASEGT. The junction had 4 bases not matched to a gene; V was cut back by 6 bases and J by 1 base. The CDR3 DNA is TGTGCCAGCAGAGACAGGGGAAAGAACACTGAAGCTTTCTTT. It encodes CASRDRGKNTEAFF.

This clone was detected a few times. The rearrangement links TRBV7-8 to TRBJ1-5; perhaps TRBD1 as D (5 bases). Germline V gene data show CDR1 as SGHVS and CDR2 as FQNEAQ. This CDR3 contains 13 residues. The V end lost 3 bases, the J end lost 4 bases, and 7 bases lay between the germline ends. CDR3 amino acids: CASSFGGNQPQHF. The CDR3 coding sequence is TGTGCCAGCAGCTTCGGGGGTAATCAGCCCCAGCATTTT.

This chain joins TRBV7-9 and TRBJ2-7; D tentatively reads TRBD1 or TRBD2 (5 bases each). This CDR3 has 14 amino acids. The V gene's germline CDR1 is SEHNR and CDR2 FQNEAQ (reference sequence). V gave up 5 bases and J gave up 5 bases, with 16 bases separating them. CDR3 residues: CASSQPGRRDEQYF. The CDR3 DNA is TGTGCCAGCAGCCAACCGGGACGACGGGACGAGCAGTACTTC.

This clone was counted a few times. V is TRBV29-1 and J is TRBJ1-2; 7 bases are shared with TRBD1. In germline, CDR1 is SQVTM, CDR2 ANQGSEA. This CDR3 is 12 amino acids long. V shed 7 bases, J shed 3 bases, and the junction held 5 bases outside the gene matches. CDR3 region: CSAKGGDYGYTF. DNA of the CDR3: TGCAGCGCCAAAGGGGGCGACTATGGCTACACCTTC.

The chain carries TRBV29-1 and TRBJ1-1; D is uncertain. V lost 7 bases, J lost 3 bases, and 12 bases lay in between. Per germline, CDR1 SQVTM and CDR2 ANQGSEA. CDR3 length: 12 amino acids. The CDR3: CSGWAWDTEAFF. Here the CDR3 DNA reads TGCAGCGGATGGGCTTGGGACACTGAAGCTTTCTTT.

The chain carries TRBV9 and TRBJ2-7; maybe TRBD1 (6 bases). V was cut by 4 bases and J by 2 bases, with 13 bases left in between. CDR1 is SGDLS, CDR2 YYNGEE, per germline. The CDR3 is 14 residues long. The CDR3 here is CASSMGTRTYEQYF. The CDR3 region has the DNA TGTGCCAGCAGCATGGGGACACGAACCTACGAGCAGTACTTC.

The CDR3 reads CASSQVRGGRNEQYF. The CDR3 DNA is TGTGCCAGCAGCCAAGTTCGGGGGGGCAGGAACGAGCAGTACTTC. The chain couples TRBV4-2 to TRBJ2-7, with TRBD2 matching 8 bases. Germline V gene sequence: CDR1 LGHNA, CDR2 YNFKEQ. This CDR3 comprises 15 residues. V trimming: 1 base; J trimming: 5 bases; junction bases outside the gene matches: 7.